This passage covers 17 T cell receptor beta chains from one sample sequenced in a study of tumor and adjacent non-tumor tissue in lung cancer. Three rounds of nested PCR, following a modified ARM-PCR protocol, produced the TCRbeta library. TCRdb itself ran the multiplex PCR reads through MiXCR, one entry per CDR3 protein. The sample holds 200,000 or so distinct CDR3 sequences; 70% to 75% are singletons and the top ten take roughly 24%. This sample's RNA came from whole unsorted tissue. The specimen was lung tumor tissue. The source is a man aged 55 to 70 with non-small cell lung cancer.

This clonotype was seen once. It is likely a read error, because the conserved phenylalanine at the end of the CDR3 is missing. The limits of the CDR3 on the DNA are not certain, so only TCRdb's listed CDR3 is given. The CDR3 protein is CSAGEGGQPRHL. This rearrangement joins TRBV20-1 to TRBJ1-5. The CDR3 has 12 residues if both end residues are counted. The germline V gene has CDR1 DFQATT and CDR2 SNEGSKA (reference sequence).

Concerning this clonotype: Given a much more abundant clone one base away, this may be a read error. The chain combines TRBV20-1 with TRBJ1-5; no definite D call. The CDR3 runs 12 residues. Germline CDR1 is DFQATT and CDR2 is SNEGSKA (reference sequence). The V and J ends lost 5 bases and 9 bases respectively, with 14 bases between them. CDR3 nucleotide sequence: TGCAGTGCTTCCCGGAGGGAACGGCCCCAGCATTTT. It yields the protein CSASRRERPQHF.

About this clonotype: One base away lies a much larger clone, so this may be a sequencing read error. V and J are TRBV20-1 and TRBJ2-5; 11 bases are a match to TRBD1. This CDR3 has 16 residues. CDR1 and CDR2 from the germline V gene are DFQATT and SNEGSKA (reference sequence). The CDR3 loop reads CSTRNSDRGRSETQYF. The CDR3 DNA sequence: TGCAGTACTAGAAACTCGGACAGGGGGCGCAGCGAGACCCAGTACTTC.

The sample holds a few counts of this clonotype. The rearrangement uses TRBV5-6 and TRBJ2-7; 7 bases are shared with TRBD1. The CDR3 length is 15 residues. CDR1 and CDR2 (germline): SGHDT, YYEEEE. The CDR3 region is CATSSTNRGSYEQYV. CDR3 DNA: TGTGCCACCAGCTCGACTAACAGGGGTTCCTACGAGCAGTACGTC.

This clonotype was picked up one time. The junction differs from germline at one of its ends, possibly a read error. The chain joins TRBV29-1 to TRBJ2-1; D perhaps matches TRBD2 (6 bases). CDR3 length: 13 residues. The germline CDR1 and CDR2 sequences are SQVTM and ANQGSEA. CDR3 amino acids: CNVAASGRNEQFF. The CDR3 DNA is TGCAACGTTGCGGCTAGTGGGAGGAATGAGCAGTTCTTC.

A word on this clonotype: As the CDR3 is not closed by the conserved phenylalanine or tryptophan, this likely results from a read error. The CDR3 DNA follows: TGCAATGCTAAACCTAGGACAAGGACTAACAATGAGCAGTTCTTG. Translation gives CNAKPRTRTNNEQFL. The chain combines TRBV20-1 with TRBJ2-1; D possibly corresponds to TRBD2 (6 bases). This CDR3 is built from 15 residues. Germline CDR1 and CDR2: DFQATT and SNEGSKA (reference sequence).

Note on this clonotype: Germline and junction disagree at one end, which may indicate a read error. V and J are TRBV11-3 and TRBJ2-4; D gene ambiguous. The length of the CDR3 is 15 residues. CDR1 and CDR2 (germline): SGHNT, YENEEA. CDR3 sequence: CASSLRVGSKDIQYF. CDR3 DNA: TGTGCCAGCAGCCTTCGGGTGGGCTCCAAAGACATTCAGTACTTC.

The rearrangement joins TRBV7-3 to TRBJ2-5, with 8 bases fitting TRBD2. The junction had 5 bases not matched to a gene; V was cut back by 2 bases and J by 9 bases. The CDR3 is made up of 13 amino acids. The germline V gene encodes CDR1 SGHTA and CDR2 FQGTGA. As DNA, the CDR3 is TGTGCCAGCAGCTTACGAGCGGGGGAGGCCCAGTACTTC. It encodes CASSLRAGEAQYF.

There are a few counts of this clonotype. The chain is built from TRBV20-1 and TRBJ1-5, with D unresolved. CDR1 is DFQATT and CDR2 is SNEGSKA in the germline V gene (reference sequence). There are 8 residues in the CDR3. The V and J ends lost 6 bases and 11 bases respectively, with 5 bases between them. The CDR3 here is CSAVAQHF. In DNA form, the CDR3 reads TGCAGTGCGGTGGCCCAGCATTTT.

As regards this clonotype: This could be a read error, since a much larger clone is one nucleotide away. In DNA, the CDR3 is TGTGCCAGCAGCGTGGGAGACAGGGGGCTCCAAAAACTGTTTTTT. As protein: CASSVGDRGLQKLFF. This rearrangement joins TRBV5-6 to TRBJ1-4; 10 positions match TRBD1. Germline V gives CDR1 SGHDT, CDR2 YYEEEE. The CDR3 consists of 15 residues. With 4 bases clipped from V and 9 bases from J, the junction kept 9 bases outside the gene matches.

This clonotype showed up many times. The genes are TRBV11-2 and TRBJ1-1, with no clear D. The CDR3 sequence is 14 residues long. V was trimmed by 3 bases and J by 0 bases, leaving 8 bases between them. CDR1 is SGHAT, CDR2 FQNNGV, per germline. This CDR3 reads CASSLVGMNTEAFF. CDR3 DNA sequence: TGTGCCAGCAGCTTGGTGGGCATGAACACTGAAGCTTTCTTT.

This clonotype was seen at least ten times. The chain uses TRBV5-1 and TRBJ2-5, with 9 bases that match TRBD2. The trim removed 3 bases at V and 4 bases at J, leaving 10 bases unmatched. The CDR3 spans 16 residues. The V gene's germline CDR1 is SGHRS and CDR2 YFSETQ. This chain's CDR3 is CASSYRGGGAGETQYF. The CDR3 DNA is TGCGCCAGCAGCTACCGCGGGGGGGGGGCCGGAGAGACCCAGTACTTC.

This clonotype has more than one count but fewer than ten. Here the CDR3 reads CSVGDRAGSGEQYF. CDR3 nucleotides: TGCAGCGTCGGAGACAGGGCGGGATCCGGCGAGCAGTACTTC. This chain connects TRBV29-1 to TRBJ2-7; tentative D call: TRBD1 (7 bases). Germline values: CDR1 SQVTM, CDR2 ANQGSEA. The CDR3 sequence is 14 residues long. The V end lost 6 bases, the J end lost 6 bases, and 21 bases lay between the germline ends.

Points on this clonotype: A junction boundary mismatches the germline segment, possibly from a read error. The gene calls are TRBV6-1 and TRBJ1-6, with D unclear. Germline CDR1 and CDR2: MNHNS and SASEGT. There are 13 residues in the CDR3. CDR3 sequence (DNA): TGTGCCAGCAGCCGGGATTATAATTCACACCTCCACTTT. This encodes CASSRDYNSHLHF.

The V call is TRBV11-2, the J call TRBJ1-3, with D hard to call. The germline CDR1 and CDR2 sequences are SGHAT and FQNNGV. V dropped 5 bases and J dropped 7 bases, with 6 bases sitting between them. This CDR3 region has 11 residues. For the CDR3, the DNA is TGTGCCAGCAGCGTTGGTAACACCATATATTTT. Protein sequence: CASSVGNTIYF.

Comments on this clonotype: Relative to the germline gene, one junction end is altered; a read error may explain this. The chain joins TRBV6-5 to TRBJ1-3; TRBD1 aligns across 9 bases. Germline CDR1 reads MNHEY; CDR2 reads SVGAGI. The CDR3 contains 14 residues. CDR3 loop: CASIWDRDGNTIYF. CDR3 bases: TGTGCCAGCATTTGGGACAGGGACGGAAACACCATATATTTC.

This clonotype was seen a handful of times. The gene calls are TRBV20-1 and TRBJ1-2; the match to TRBD1 covers 9 bases. Losses at the gene ends were 6 bases for V and 4 bases for J; bases not matched to a gene: 12. The CDR3 covers 15 residues. Germline lookup yields CDR1 DFQATT and CDR2 SNEGSKA (reference sequence). The CDR3 protein is CSAETRQGDFYGYTF. CDR3 DNA: TGCAGTGCCGAAACCCGACAGGGGGATTTCTATGGCTACACCTTC.